Below are 15 T cell receptor beta chains sequenced from a single sample in a study of shared clonotypes between healthy human individuals. Repertoires were generated with immunoSEQ multiplex PCR, while TCRdb's copy carries only in-frame clones and drops some. Among about 2,500,000 clones listed, roughly 92% were seen once. The sequenced sample was naive CD4+ T cells sorted from blood. Described subset: CD45RA+ positively selected. The source is a man aged 18 to 30 in good health.

The chain recombines TRBV11-2 with TRBJ2-1; D is unresolved. The CDR3 is 15 amino acids. With 3 bases removed from V and 0 bases from J, the gap between germline ends came to 9 bases. The germline V gene encodes CDR1 SGHAT and CDR2 FQNNGV. The CDR3: CASSFPYSSYNEQFF. The CDR3 DNA reads TGTGCCAGCAGCTTTCCTTATTCCTCCTACAATGAGCAGTTCTTC. The whole variable domain, filled in from reference TRBV11-2 and TRBJ2-1, reads EAGVAQSPRYKIIEKRQSVAFWCNPISGHATLYWYQQILGQGPKLLIQFQNNGVVDDSQLPKDRFSAERLKGVDSTLKIQPAKLEDSAVYLCASSFPYSSYNEQFFGPGTRLTVL.

This chain joins TRBV6-1 and TRBJ1-3; perhaps TRBD1 as D (6 bases). The germline gives CDR1 MNHNS, CDR2 SASEGT. The CDR3 runs to 15 residues. With 0 bases removed from V and 6 bases from J, the gap between germline ends came to 12 bases. The DNA of the CDR3 is TGTGCCAGCAGTGAAGCGCGACAGGCTGAAAACACCATATATTTT. Its translation is CASSEARQAENTIYF.

The J gene is TRBJ1-2, the V gene TRBV6-5; TRBD1 matches at 7 bases. Trimming cost V 6 bases and J 3 bases; bases outside gene matches: 10. The V gene's germline CDR1 is MNHEY and CDR2 SVGAGI. The CDR3 covers 15 residues. CDR3 region: CASRWTGSQHYGYTF. CDR3 bases: TGTGCCAGCAGGTGGACAGGCTCCCAACACTATGGCTACACCTTC.

The chain combines TRBV25-1 with TRBJ1-5; D unresolved. Trimming shortened V by 4 bases and J by 6 bases, and 10 bases separated the two germline ends. The CDR3 spans 13 residues. Germline assignment: CDR1 MGHDK and CDR2 SYGVNS. CDR3 bases: TGTGCCAGCAGTGGAGGGTTGACTCAGCCCCAGCATTTT. It is translated as CASSGGLTQPQHF.

This clone appeared once. The genes are TRBV6-1 and TRBJ2-7; 7 positions match TRBD2. With 4 bases clipped from V and 0 bases from J, the junction kept 3 bases outside the gene matches. Germline lookup yields CDR1 MNHNS and CDR2 SASEGT. This CDR3 is built from 14 residues. The CDR3 reads CASSALATSYEQYF. CDR3 nucleotides: TGTGCCAGCAGTGCACTAGCGACCTCCTACGAGCAGTACTTC.

This clone was seen only a few times. Different DNA sequences within this sample yield the same CDR3. The chain has TRBV18 and TRBJ2-2, with D maybe TRBD1 (5 bases). This CDR3 is built from 13 residues. V was pared by 2 bases and J by 4 bases, with 5 bases between. Germline V gene data show CDR1 as KGHSH and CDR2 as LQKENI. The CDR3 region has the DNA TGTGCCAGCTCACCAGGGGCCACCGGGGAGCTGTTTTTT. This codes for CASSPGATGELFF.

V is TRBV30 and J is TRBJ2-2; tentatively, D is TRBD2 (7 bases). The CDR3 runs to 14 residues. Germline V lookup: CDR1 GTSNPN, CDR2 SVGIG (reference sequence). The V end lost 5 bases, the J end lost 4 bases, and 14 bases lay between the germline ends. The CDR3 spells CAWSGGPGTGELFF. DNA of the CDR3: TGTGCCTGGTCCGGGGGGCCCGGCACCGGGGAGCTGTTTTTT. Together with reference TRBV30 and TRBJ2-2, the CDR3 gives the full variable domain: SQTIHQWPATLVQPVGSPLSLECTVEGTSNPNLYWYRQAAGRGLQLLFYSVGIGQISSEVPQNLSASRPQDRQFILSSKKLLLSDSGFYLCAWSGGPGTGELFFGEGSRLTVL.

This rearrangement joins TRBV6-1 to TRBJ2-1; TRBD1 aligns across 9 bases. This CDR3 contains 16 residues. J was trimmed by 7 bases and V by 4 bases; bases with no gene match: 11. Per the germline V gene, CDR1 is MNHNS and CDR2 is SASEGT. CDR3 region: CASSVSGTGQWNEQFF. The DNA for the CDR3 is TGTGCCAGCAGTGTATCCGGGACAGGGCAATGGAATGAGCAGTTCTTC.

The chain couples TRBV10-3 to TRBJ1-1; D is possibly TRBD1 (5 bases). The V and J ends lost 8 bases and 6 bases respectively, with 16 bases between them. This CDR3 has 13 amino acids. The germline V gene encodes CDR1 ENHRY and CDR2 SYGVKD. The CDR3 DNA follows: TGTGCCATCGGGGGAGGTCTGGCCGCTGAAGCTTTCTTT. Translation: CAIGGGLAAEAFF.

The chain has TRBV7-9 and TRBJ1-1; the D is unclear. The CDR3 covers 12 residues. In germline, CDR1 is SEHNR, CDR2 FQNEAQ (reference sequence). The V gene lost 4 bases and the J gene lost 0 bases, with 3 bases spanning the gap. The CDR3 loop is CASSWVNTEAFF. For the CDR3, the DNA is TGTGCCAGCAGCTGGGTGAACACTGAAGCTTTCTTT.

The rearrangement links TRBV11-2 to TRBJ2-3; 8 bases align to TRBD2. The CDR3 sequence is 15 residues long. V shed 2 bases and J 2 bases; nucleotides not matched to a gene: 3. In germline, CDR1 is SGHAT, CDR2 FQNNGV. CDR3 in amino acids: CASSLNGRATDTQYF. The CDR3 nucleotides read TGTGCCAGCAGCTTAAACGGGAGGGCCACAGATACGCAGTATTTT.

The count of this clone is one. V and J are TRBV5-1 and TRBJ2-7; 14 bases are a match to TRBD2. V shed 4 bases and J 4 bases; nucleotides not matched to a gene: 7. Germline CDR1 and CDR2: SGHRS and YFSETQ. The CDR3 extends over 16 amino acids. The CDR3 is CASSIGGTSGSYEQYF. CDR3 nucleotide sequence: TGCGCCAGCAGCATTGGGGGGACTAGCGGGAGTTACGAGCAGTACTTC.

The genes are TRBV28 and TRBJ2-7, with D possibly called TRBD1 or TRBD2 (5 bases each). CDR3 length: 15 amino acids. CDR1 and CDR2 (germline): MDHEN, SYDVKM. Trimming stripped 6 bases from V and 0 bases from J, with 15 bases between. Here the CDR3 reads CASRSGTGGSYEQYF. CDR3 in DNA: TGTGCCAGCAGATCGGGGACCGGAGGCTCCTACGAGCAGTACTTC.

The V gene is TRBV27, the J gene TRBJ2-3; possible D gene TRBD1, 7 bases. V lost 8 bases and J 9 bases, leaving 12 bases between the germline ends. Per the germline V gene, CDR1 is MNHEY and CDR2 is SMNVEV (reference sequence). The length of the CDR3 is 11 residues. DNA of the CDR3: TGTGCCAGCCAGGGGGGTGTAACGCAGTATTTT. This sequence encodes CASQGGVTQYF.

J is TRBJ1-1 and V is TRBV4-3; D gene uncertain. This CDR3 comprises 17 residues. From germline, CDR1 is LGHNA and CDR2 YSLEER. V gave up 4 bases and J gave up 4 bases, with 22 bases separating them. CDR3 sequence: CASSRTMYSLTGTEAFF. As DNA, the CDR3 is TGCGCCAGCAGCCGGACGATGTACAGCCTAACGGGCACTGAAGCTTTCTTT.